This T cell receptor beta chain derives from a study of blood T cell repertoires in COVID-19. Study-level background: Sample material is recorded as cDNA or gDNA derived from T cells, B-cell-depleted T cells, or PBMCs.

Trimming left V 0 bases short and J 4 bases short, with 4 bases between. Germline lookup yields CDR1 SNHLY and CDR2 FYNNEI. This CDR3 has 13 residues. This table comes from immunoSEQ multiplex PCR, and its TCRdb copy is limited to in-frame clones, with some not included. Of roughly 200,000 clones in the sample, approximately 81% were seen once. The count of this clone is one. The source is a person aged 70 to 85 with COVID-19, enrolled during active disease. The V gene is TRBV2, the J gene TRBJ1-3; D gene uncertain. Sequenced sample: peripheral blood. CDR3 residues: CASSEARGNTIYF. The CDR3, as DNA: TGTGCCAGCAGTGAAGCGCGGGGAAACACCATATATTTT.